This T cell receptor beta chain was captured in a study of blood T cell repertoires in COVID-19 (dated by TCRdb to about 2020). For the wider study: Collaborator samples came from the United States, Italy and Spain and covered acute and convalescent phases of COVID-19. The material from the prospective study consisted of cDNA or gDNA derived from T cells, B-cell-depleted T cells, or PBMCs. Deeply sampled blood TCRbeta repertoires from subjects exposed to, actively infected with, or recovered from COVID-19 were included in the dataset. The repertoires were made available in a free public database intended to serve as a resource for research on the immune response to SARS-CoV-2. The samples were drawn from the first 160 participants of the ongoing ImmuneRACE study and from over a thousand subjects provided by 6 global collaborators. A de-identified subject ID, COVID-19 status, age in years and sex were almost always included in the sample metadata. Where available, HLA class I and class II types were obtained from metadata supplied by the sample provider rather than from assay-based typing.

The immunoSEQ Assay, a bias-controlled multiplex PCR, was used to amplify TCRbeta CDR3 regions from genomic DNA. Processing in the source paper ran as follows. The number of nucleated cells in each sample was estimated from the amplification of reference gene primers within the assay. To quantify the absolute abundance of each unique TCRbeta CDR3 rearrangement, sequence reads were collapsed and filtered. For each sample, productive Simpson clonality was calculated as the square root of Simpson's diversity index over productive rearrangements. TCRdb took this table from immuneACCESS and kept in-frame rearrangements with V and J called. Such tables lack part of the clones; where checked against another copy, unresolved V genes explain under half of the gap, and the rest is unexplained. That table furnishes V, J and clone size, whereas the DNA furnished D and trimming. In this sample the table shows over 150,000 clones, about 85% of which occur a single time. Of the sample, about 6.9% falls within the top ten clones.

Trimming takes 1 base off V and 7 bases off J; junction bases not matched to a gene: 6. The CDR3 covers 14 residues, taking in both the cysteine and the phenylalanine. The read is trimmed to its CDR3 DNA, 42 bases read in frame from base 1. The germline V gene (reference sequence) specifies LGHDT as CDR1 and YNNKEL as CDR2. What the authors observed across the whole study: How much clinical and demographic metadata was included differed by source and by participant, and the metadata was provided uncurated.

In Seattle, one collaborating source enrolled patients while the infection was active and tracked those patients longitudinally over the course of disease. Whole blood was collected in K2EDTA tubes by collaborating institutions according to the institutions' own protocols. For TCRbeta analysis, collaborator samples were shipped as frozen whole blood, as isolated PBMCs, or as DNA extracted from either sample type. Comments on this clone: It lacks a known antigen. Base qualities are not recorded, but no much larger clone differs from it by a single base.

Rearrangement joined TRBV3-1 (or the pseudogene TRBV3-2) to TRBJ1-1; a stretch of 7 junction bases matches TRBD1. Sequencing was performed on peripheral blood. This TCR derives from a man at least 80 years old with COVID-19, enrolled during active disease. The CDR3 loop reads CASSQATGISEAFF. The DNA sequence is as follows: TGTGCCAGCAGCCAAGCGACAGGGATCAGTGAAGCTTTCTTT.